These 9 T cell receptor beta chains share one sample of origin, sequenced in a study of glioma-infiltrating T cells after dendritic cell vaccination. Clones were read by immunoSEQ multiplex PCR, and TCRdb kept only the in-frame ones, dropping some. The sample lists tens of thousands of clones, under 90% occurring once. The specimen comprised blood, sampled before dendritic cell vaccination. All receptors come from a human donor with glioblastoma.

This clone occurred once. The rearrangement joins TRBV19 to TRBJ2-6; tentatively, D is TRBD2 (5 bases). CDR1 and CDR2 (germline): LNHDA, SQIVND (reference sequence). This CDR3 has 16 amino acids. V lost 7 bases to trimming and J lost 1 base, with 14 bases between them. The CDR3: CASTFIRGSGANVLTF. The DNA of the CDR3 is TGTGCCAGTACTTTCATCCGGGGATCTGGGGCCAACGTCCTGACTTTC.

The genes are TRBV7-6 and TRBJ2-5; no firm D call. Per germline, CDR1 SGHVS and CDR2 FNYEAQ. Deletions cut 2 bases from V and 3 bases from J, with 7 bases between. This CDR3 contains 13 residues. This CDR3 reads CASSLSPEETQYF. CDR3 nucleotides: TGTGCCAGCAGCTTATCCCCAGAAGAGACCCAGTACTTC.

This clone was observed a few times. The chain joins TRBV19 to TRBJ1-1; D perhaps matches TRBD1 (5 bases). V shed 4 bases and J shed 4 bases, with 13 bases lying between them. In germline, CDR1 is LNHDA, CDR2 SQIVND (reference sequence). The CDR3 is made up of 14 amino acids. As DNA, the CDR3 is TGTGCCAGTAGTAATAGGGGCGGTAGCACTGAAGCTTTCTTT. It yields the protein CASSNRGGSTEAFF.

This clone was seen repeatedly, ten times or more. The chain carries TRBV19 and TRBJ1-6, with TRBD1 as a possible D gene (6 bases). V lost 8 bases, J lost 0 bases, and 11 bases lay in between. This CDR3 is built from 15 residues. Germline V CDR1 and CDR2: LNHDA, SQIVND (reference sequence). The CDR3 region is CASARGSSYNSPLHF. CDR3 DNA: TGTGCCAGTGCGAGGGGGAGCTCCTATAATTCACCCCTCCACTTT.

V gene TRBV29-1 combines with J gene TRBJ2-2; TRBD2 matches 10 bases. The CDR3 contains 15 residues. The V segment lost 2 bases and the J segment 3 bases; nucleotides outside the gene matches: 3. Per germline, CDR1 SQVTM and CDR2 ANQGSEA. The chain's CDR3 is CSVETSGEYTGELFF. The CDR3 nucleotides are TGCAGCGTTGAAACTAGCGGGGAATACACCGGGGAGCTGTTTTTT.

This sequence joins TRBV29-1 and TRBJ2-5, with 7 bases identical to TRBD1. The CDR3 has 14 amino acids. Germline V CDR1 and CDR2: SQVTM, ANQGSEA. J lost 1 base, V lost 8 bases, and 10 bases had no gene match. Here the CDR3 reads CSLSRPGGQETQYF. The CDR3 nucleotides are TGCAGCCTCTCCCGCCCAGGGGGCCAAGAGACCCAGTACTTC.

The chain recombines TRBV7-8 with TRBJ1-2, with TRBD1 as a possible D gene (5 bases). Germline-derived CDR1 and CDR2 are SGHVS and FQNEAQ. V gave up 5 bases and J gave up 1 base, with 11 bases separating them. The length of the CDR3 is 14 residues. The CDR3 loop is CASSPRQFNYGYTF. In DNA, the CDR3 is TGTGCCAGCAGCCCCAGACAGTTTAACTATGGCTACACCTTC.

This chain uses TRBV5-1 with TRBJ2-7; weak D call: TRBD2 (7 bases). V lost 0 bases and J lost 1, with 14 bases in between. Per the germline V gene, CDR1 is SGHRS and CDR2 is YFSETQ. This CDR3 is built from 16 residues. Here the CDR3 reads CASSLDFRGASYEQYF. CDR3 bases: TGCGCCAGCAGCTTGGACTTCCGGGGGGCTTCCTACGAGCAGTACTTC.

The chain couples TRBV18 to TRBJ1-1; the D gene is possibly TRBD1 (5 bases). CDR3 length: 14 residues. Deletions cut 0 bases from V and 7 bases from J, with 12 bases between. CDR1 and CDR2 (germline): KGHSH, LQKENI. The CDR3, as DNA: TGTGCCAGCTCACCACCTTCAGGGCAGTATGAAGCTTTCTTT. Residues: CASSPPSGQYEAFF.